One sample yielded the 17 T cell receptor beta chains listed below, sequenced in a study of T cell repertoires in cytomegalovirus infection. The antigens these receptors bind are not known. A single record per CDR3 protein comes from TCRdb applying MiXCR to the reads. This repertoire shows 550,000 to 850,000 distinct CDR3 sequences, around 32% found once; its top ten account for 18%. The specimen was cultured PBMCs, collected from culture after CMV antigen stimulation. Receptors originate from a human donor in good health (CMV status not recorded). Some clones in this sample may be carry-over from other donors' samples.

This clonotype appeared a few times. V and J are TRBV7-2 and TRBJ2-7, with D possibly TRBD1 on 5 matching bases. With 5 bases removed from V and 6 bases from J, the gap between germline ends came to 11 bases. CDR3 length: 12 residues. Germline V gene lookup returns CDR1 SGHTA and CDR2 FQGNSA. This chain's CDR3 is CASSPLRGEQYF. The CDR3 DNA reads TGTGCCAGCAGCCCCCTTAGGGGCGAGCAGTACTTC.

The chain links TRBV19 to TRBJ2-7, with 7 positions matching TRBD1. The germline V gene has CDR1 LNHDA and CDR2 SQIVND (reference sequence). J gave up 3 bases and V 2 bases, and 4 bases lay outside the gene matches. The CDR3 has 14 residues. The chain's CDR3 is CASSIRGTDYEQYF. The CDR3 DNA sequence: TGTGCCAGTAGTATAAGAGGGACAGACTACGAGCAGTACTTC.

The genes are TRBV6-6 and TRBJ1-4; the D gene is possibly TRBD1 (5 bases). V was shortened by 5 bases and J by 7 bases, with 11 bases between the two germline ends. There are 13 residues in the CDR3. CDR1 MNHNY and CDR2 SVGAGI come from the germline V gene (reference sequence). Here the CDR3 reads CASSAWDVEKLFF. The CDR3 nucleotides read TGTGCCAGCAGTGCCTGGGACGTTGAAAAACTGTTTTTT.

This chain uses TRBV7-2 with TRBJ2-2; no definite D call. This CDR3 has 15 amino acids. With 4 bases removed from V and 6 bases from J, the gap between germline ends came to 15 bases. Germline V gene sequence: CDR1 SGHTA, CDR2 FQGNSA. CDR3 DNA sequence: TGTGCCAGCAGCTCCAGGAAAGGCGGCCCCGGGGAGCTGTTTTTT. Translation: CASSSRKGGPGELFF. Using reference TRBV7-2 and TRBJ2-2 for the parts outside the CDR3, the full variable domain is GAGVSQSPSNKVTEKGKDVELRCDPISGHTALYWYRQSLGQGLEFLIYFQGNSAPDKSGLPSDRFSAERTGGSVSTLTIQRTQQEDSAVYLCASSSRKGGPGELFFGEGSRLTVL.

In its sample, this clonotype was seen many times. This chain connects TRBV6-5 to TRBJ2-7; D may be TRBD2 (7 bases). Germline V gene sequence: CDR1 MNHEY, CDR2 SVGAGI. The CDR3 is 16 residues long. V gave up 3 bases and J gave up 4 bases, with 19 bases separating them. This chain's CDR3 is CASSYQLAAGAYEQYF. The DNA of the CDR3 is TGTGCCAGCAGTTATCAGCTTGCGGCGGGGGCTTACGAGCAGTACTTC.

Many counts were recorded for this clonotype. The chain is built from TRBV7-6 and TRBJ2-1, with D perhaps TRBD1 (6 bases). Trimming shortened V by 4 bases and J by 9 bases, and 16 bases separated the two germline ends. This CDR3 is 14 amino acids long. Germline V gives CDR1 SGHVS, CDR2 FNYEAQ. The CDR3 DNA follows: TGTGCCAGCAGCTCTGCAGGGGATCCCGGTGAGCAGTTCTTC. The encoded protein is CASSSAGDPGEQFF.

As to this clonotype: This may stem from a read error, because a much larger clone lies one nucleotide away. CDR3 nucleotide sequence: TGTGCCAGCAGCTACGACTTGGGACAGTACTATGGCTACACCTTC. This sequence encodes CASSYDLGQYYGYTF. The gene calls are TRBV7-8 and TRBJ1-2; TRBD1 matches 7 bases. Looked up from germline, CDR1 is SGHVS and CDR2 is FQNEAQ. This CDR3 contains 15 residues. J was trimmed by 3 bases and V by 4 bases; bases with no gene match: 8.

The genes are TRBV15 and TRBJ2-5; 8 nucleotides align to TRBD1. Germline values: CDR1 LNHNV, CDR2 YYDKDF (reference sequence). Trimming cost V 3 bases and J 5 bases; bases outside gene matches: 5. The CDR3 has 14 residues. The CDR3 loop reads CATSRGQVGETQYF. The DNA for the CDR3 is TGTGCCACCAGCAGGGGACAGGTTGGGGAGACCCAGTACTTC.

The chain couples TRBV5-1 to TRBJ1-1; 7 nucleotides line up with TRBD1. J lost 1 base, V lost 4 bases, and 4 bases had no gene match. The CDR3 has 14 amino acids. The germline gives CDR1 SGHRS, CDR2 YFSETQ. CDR3 nucleotide sequence: TGCGCCAGCAGCAGACAGGGACCGAACACTGAAGCTTTCTTT. It codes for CASSRQGPNTEAFF. Drawing the rest from reference TRBV5-1 and TRBJ1-1, the complete variable domain is KAGVTQTPRYLIKTRGQQVTLSCSPISGHRSVSWYQQTPGQGLQFLFEYFSETQRNKGNFPGRFSGRQFSNSRSEMNVSTLELGDSALYLCASSRQGPNTEAFFGQGTRLTVV.

This chain joins TRBV2 and TRBJ1-5; D is uncertain. The germline gives CDR1 SNHLY, CDR2 FYNNEI. The CDR3 runs 14 residues. V was shortened by 7 bases and J by 4 bases, with 14 bases between the two germline ends. The CDR3 sequence is CASTGRGPNQPQHF. Here the CDR3 DNA reads TGTGCCAGCACGGGAAGAGGGCCAAATCAGCCCCAGCATTTT.

V is TRBV2 and J is TRBJ1-1; 8 bases are shared with TRBD1. Germline V gene data show CDR1 as SNHLY and CDR2 as FYNNEI. J gave up 0 bases and V 2 bases, and 5 bases lay outside the gene matches. The CDR3 runs 16 residues. The CDR3 loop reads CASSEQGASLNTEAFF. The CDR3 region has the DNA TGTGCCAGCAGTGAACAGGGGGCATCGTTGAACACTGAAGCTTTCTTT.

The J gene is TRBJ1-5, the V gene TRBV19, with 7 bases lining up with TRBD1. In germline, CDR1 is LNHDA, CDR2 SQIVND (reference sequence). This CDR3 region has 14 residues. V dropped 10 bases and J dropped 9; count of bases not matched to a gene: 15. The DNA of the CDR3 is TGTGCCACGAAATGGGACAGCGACTCTGGGCCCCAGCATTTT. It translates to CATKWDSDSGPQHF.

This clonotype was counted between two and nine times. This rearrangement joins TRBV7-2 to TRBJ2-1, with D unresolved. Germline lookup yields CDR1 SGHTA and CDR2 FQGNSA. The length of the CDR3 is 16 residues. The V end lost 5 bases, the J end lost 0 bases, and 14 bases lay between the germline ends. In DNA, the CDR3 is TGTGCCAGCAGCGCCCGTAGACTCGGCTCCTACAATGAGCAGTTCTTC. This encodes CASSARRLGSYNEQFF.

V usage is TRBV18 and J usage is TRBJ2-3, with D unclear. V lost 3 bases to trimming and J lost 11 bases, with 18 bases between them. Germline assignment: CDR1 KGHSH and CDR2 LQKENI. This CDR3 has 14 amino acids. CDR3 residues: CASSPPLLNDGQYF. DNA for the CDR3: TGTGCCAGCTCACCGCCCCTGCTGAATGATGGGCAGTATTTT.

This clonotype was found a few times. This rearrangement joins TRBV12-3 or TRBV12-4 to TRBJ2-5; D is undetermined. The CDR3 consists of 17 residues. V was shortened by 0 bases and J by 0 bases, with 14 bases between the two germline ends. This CDR3 is CASSLALPAPDQETQYF. CDR3 DNA sequence: TGTGCCAGCAGTTTAGCGCTTCCCGCCCCTGACCAAGAGACCCAGTACTTC.

The chain links TRBV7-8 to TRBJ2-1, with D perhaps TRBD1 or TRBD2 (5 bases each). The CDR3 loop spans 14 amino acids. With 5 bases removed from V and 7 bases from J, the gap between germline ends came to 15 bases. CDR1 is SGHVS and CDR2 is FQNEAQ in the germline V gene. The CDR3 DNA reads TGTGCCAGCAGCCCCTGGACCGGGGCTAATGAGCAGTTCTTC. Translating gives CASSPWTGANEQFF.

The chain employs TRBV20-1 and TRBJ2-2, with 9 bases identical to TRBD2. The germline V gene encodes CDR1 DFQATT and CDR2 SNEGSKA (reference sequence). This CDR3 spans 14 amino acids. V lost 6 bases and J lost 7; bases outside the gene matches: 9. CDR3 region: CSAPEAGGGGELFF. Here the CDR3 DNA reads TGCAGTGCCCCGGAAGCGGGGGGTGGCGGGGAGCTGTTTTTT.